Below, 10 T cell receptor beta chains from the same sample are listed, as sequenced in a study of T-cell memory formation after mild COVID-19. TCRdb called the 5' RACE reads again in MiXCR, with one record for every CDR3 protein. The table lists roughly 130,000 distinct CDR3 sequences, over 15% of them singletons. Sequenced sample: PBMCs or a T cell subset sorted from them (not recorded which). The receptors shown here come from a young man who had mild COVID-19 (a few samples of this study predate the infection). Cell type and time point are not known.

This clonotype was seen more than once but under ten times. The chain carries TRBV11-2 and TRBJ2-6, with TRBD1 identical over 10 bases. Germline V gene lookup returns CDR1 SGHAT and CDR2 FQNNGV. This CDR3 contains 18 residues. The V gene end was trimmed by 7 bases and the J gene end by 3 bases; junction bases not matched to a gene: 12. CDR3 in DNA: TGTGCCAGCACCCCATTCAGGGACAGGGGATTTGGGGCCAACGTCCTGACTTTC. Translating gives CASTPFRDRGFGANVLTF.

This chain links TRBV6-5 with TRBJ2-2, with D maybe TRBD2 (6 bases). Germline V gene sequence: CDR1 MNHEY, CDR2 SVGAGI. The CDR3 length is 15 residues. V lost 3 bases to trimming and J lost 4 bases, with 12 bases between them. CDR3: CASSYQLAGTGELFF. The CDR3 DNA reads as TGTGCCAGCAGTTATCAACTAGCAGGCACCGGGGAGCTGTTTTTT.

This chain connects TRBV4-1 to TRBJ2-5, with D perhaps given as TRBD1 or TRBD2 (7 bases each). Trimming shortened V by 3 bases and J by 6 bases, and 17 bases separated the two germline ends. The CDR3 runs to 15 residues. The germline V gene has CDR1 MGHRA and CDR2 YSYEKL. The CDR3 DNA reads as TGCGCCAGCAGCCACGGGGAGGGGACAGTGAAGACCCAGTACTTC. It encodes CASSHGEGTVKTQYF.

The rearrangement uses TRBV28 and TRBJ2-2, with 9 bases that match TRBD1. Per the germline V gene, CDR1 is MDHEN and CDR2 is SYDVKM. V was clipped by 2 bases and J by 0 bases; unmatched bases: 4. The CDR3 runs 17 residues. The DNA for the CDR3 is TGTGCCAGCAGTTTAACACAGGGGGCCGCGAACACCGGGGAGCTGTTTTTT. Its protein product is CASSLTQGAANTGELFF.

This sequence joins TRBV5-1 and TRBJ2-5; perhaps TRBD1 as D (5 bases). The CDR3 extends over 13 amino acids. The germline gives CDR1 SGHRS, CDR2 YFSETQ. With 2 bases removed from V and 4 bases from J, the gap between germline ends came to 9 bases. This CDR3 reads CASSFRGRETQYF. CDR3 nucleotides: TGCGCCAGCAGCTTTAGGGGTCGAGAGACCCAGTACTTC.

Only a few counts were recorded for this clonotype. The chain has TRBV11-2 and TRBJ2-5; D not resolved. Trimming cost V 0 bases and J 3 bases, with 8 bases left between them. From germline, CDR1 is SGHAT and CDR2 FQNNGV. The CDR3 has 14 amino acids. The CDR3 sequence is CASSLEGGKETQYF. CDR3 nucleotide sequence: TGTGCCAGCAGCTTAGAGGGCGGAAAAGAGACCCAGTACTTC.

This clonotype was seen a handful of times. The rearrangement joins TRBV12-3 or TRBV12-4 to TRBJ2-2; D perhaps matches TRBD1 (5 bases). This CDR3 region has 16 residues. Trimming left V 5 bases short and J 0 bases short, with 13 bases between. CDR3: CASSEPGRANTGELFF. CDR3 nucleotides: TGTGCCAGCAGTGAGCCGGGCAGGGCGAACACCGGGGAGCTGTTTTTT.

The J gene is TRBJ1-5, the V gene TRBV6-2 or TRBV6-3, with a weak D call TRBD1 (5 bases). The CDR3 runs 14 residues. CDR1 is MNHEY and CDR2 is SVGEGT in the germline V gene. V lost 6 bases, J lost 4 bases, and 13 bases lay in between. For the CDR3, the DNA is TGTGCCAGCAGCCGGGGACTGGAAAATCAGCCCCAGCATTTT. Translated, it gives CASSRGLENQPQHF.

This clonotype was seen repeatedly, ten times or more. The V gene is TRBV5-1, the J gene TRBJ2-5, with D perhaps matching TRBD1 (6 bases). Germline V CDR1 and CDR2: SGHRS, YFSETQ. This CDR3 contains 14 residues. With 1 base removed from V and 4 bases from J, the gap between germline ends came to 11 bases. In nucleotides, the CDR3 is TGCGCCAGCAGCTTGAGGGGGAGCGGAGAGACCCAGTACTTC. Amino acid sequence: CASSLRGSGETQYF.

This chain connects TRBV10-3 to TRBJ2-7, with TRBD1 matching over 7 bases. The CDR3 loop spans 14 amino acids. V dropped 6 bases and J dropped 4; count of bases not matched to a gene: 9. CDR1 and CDR2 from the germline V gene are ENHRY and SYGVKD. CDR3 bases: TGTGCCATCAGGAGACAGGGCGGTTTGTACGAGCAGTACTTC. This gives the protein CAIRRQGGLYEQYF.